These 26 T cell receptor beta chains originate from one sample sequenced in a study of blood T cell repertoires in COVID-19 (TCRdb year 2020). Receptors were amplified or captured by the immunoSEQ multiplex PCR assay. In its TCRdb copy, this immuneACCESS table keeps in-frame sequences only and misses some clones. Where compared with another copy, unresolved V genes explain less than half of these, and the others have no known cause. The sample table records about 400,000 clones; 80% to 90% of these occur just once. About 1.2% of the sample rests with the top ten. The sequenced sample consisted of peripheral blood. The source of these receptors is a man aged 40-55 years with acute or convalescent COVID-19.

V and J are TRBV4-3 and TRBJ2-7, with a possible D match to TRBD1 (6 bases). V was trimmed by 3 bases and J by 1 base, leaving 13 bases between them. The germline V gene has CDR1 LGHNA and CDR2 YSLEER. The CDR3 is made up of 15 amino acids. CDR3 sequence reads: CASSHEQGTSYEQYF. CDR3 DNA sequence: TGCGCCAGCAGCCACGAACAGGGAACGTCCTACGAGCAGTACTTC.

The chain combines TRBV3-1 (or the pseudogene TRBV3-2) with TRBJ1-2, with 7 bases fitting TRBD1. CDR3 size: 12 residues. V lost 4 bases to trimming and J lost 8 bases; unmatched junction nucleotides: 4. Germline V gives CDR1 LGHDT, CDR2 YNNKEL (reference sequence). Written as DNA, the CDR3 is TGTGCCAGCAGCCCGGGACAGTCCGGCTACACCTTC. It specifies CASSPGQSGYTF.

The chain couples TRBV7-9 to TRBJ1-2; D might be TRBD1 (5 bases). The V end was cut by 5 bases, the J end by 4 bases, with 17 bases between. The germline CDR1 and CDR2 sequences are SEHNR and FQNEAQ (reference sequence). The CDR3 sequence is 15 residues long. In DNA form, the CDR3 reads TGTGCCAGCAGCGCGGGGACGGCAGGTGGCTATGGCTACACCTTC. Its protein is CASSAGTAGGYGYTF. The complete variable domain, with remaining parts taken from reference TRBV7-9 and TRBJ1-2, reads DTGVSQNPRHKITKRGQNVTFRCDPISEHNRLYWYRQTLGQGPEFLTYFQNEAQLEKSRLLSDRFSAERPKGSFSTLEIQRTEQGDSAMYLCASSAGTAGGYGYTFGSGTRLTVV.

The V call is TRBV19, the J call TRBJ1-5, with a possible D match to TRBD1 (6 bases). Germline CDR1 LNHDA, CDR2 SQIVND (reference sequence). The CDR3 length is 17 residues. Trimming cost V 1 base and J 2 bases, with 15 bases left between them. The CDR3 is CASSIGQGRGGNQPQHF. DNA of the CDR3: TGTGCCAGTAGTATAGGCCAGGGGAGAGGAGGCAATCAGCCCCAGCATTTT. The entire variable domain, with the rest obtained from reference TRBV19 and TRBJ1-5, is as follows: DGGITQSPKYLFRKEGQNVTLSCEQNLNHDAMYWYRQDPGQGLRLIYYSQIVNDFQKGDIAEGYSVSREKKESFPLTVTSAQKNPTAFYLCASSIGQGRGGNQPQHFGDGTRLSIL.

This chain uses TRBV7-8 with TRBJ1-5; D unresolved. The V end was cut by 5 bases, the J end by 4 bases, with 15 bases between. This CDR3 comprises 15 residues. Germline CDR1 is SGHVS and CDR2 is FQNEAQ. This chain's CDR3 is CASSPVSPQNQPQHF. Here the CDR3 DNA reads TGTGCCAGCAGCCCCGTTAGCCCCCAAAATCAGCCCCAGCATTTT.

About this clone: Additional DNA sequences in this sample encode the identical CDR3. This chain joins TRBV29-1 and TRBJ2-3; D is unresolved. The V end was cut by 1 base, the J end by 0 bases, with 5 bases between. Germline V gives CDR1 SQVTM, CDR2 ANQGSEA. The CDR3 covers 13 residues. CDR3 sequence reads: CSVEAPSTDTQYF. CDR3 coding DNA: TGCAGCGTTGAAGCCCCTAGCACAGATACGCAGTATTTT.

The chain has TRBV7-8 and TRBJ2-2; 10 nucleotides match TRBD2. CDR1 SGHVS and CDR2 FQNEAQ come from the germline V gene. This CDR3 region has 14 residues. The ends lost 3 bases at V and 6 bases at J; junction bases unmatched: 1. The chain's CDR3 is CASSFGTSAGELFF. Here the CDR3 DNA reads TGTGCCAGCAGCTTCGGGACTAGCGCCGGGGAGCTGTTTTTT.

The V gene is TRBV9, the J gene TRBJ1-5; the D is unclear. The CDR3 has 14 amino acids. The germline CDR1 and CDR2 sequences are SGDLS and YYNGEE. V gave up 0 bases and J gave up 7 bases, with 11 bases separating them. CDR3 loop: CASSVGQDLQPQHF. In DNA, the CDR3 is TGTGCCAGCAGCGTAGGGCAGGATTTGCAGCCCCAGCATTTT. Drawing the rest from reference TRBV9 and TRBJ1-5, the complete variable domain is DSGVTQTPKHLITATGQRVTLRCSPRSGDLSVYWYQQSLDQGLQFLIQYYNGEERAKGNILERFSAQQFPDLHSELNLSSLELGDSALYFCASSVGQDLQPQHFGDGTRLSIL.

The rearrangement joins TRBV5-1 to TRBJ1-1, with D possibly being TRBD1 (6 bases). V lost 4 bases to trimming and J lost 7 bases, with 14 bases between them. CDR1 and CDR2 (germline): SGHRS, YFSETQ. This CDR3 is 13 amino acids long. CDR3 nucleotide sequence: TGCGCCAGCAGCCCGGACAGAACGAGTGAAGCTTTCTTT. Residues: CASSPDRTSEAFF. The entire variable domain, with the rest obtained from reference TRBV5-1 and TRBJ1-1, is as follows: KAGVTQTPRYLIKTRGQQVTLSCSPISGHRSVSWYQQTPGQGLQFLFEYFSETQRNKGNFPGRFSGRQFSNSRSEMNVSTLELGDSALYLCASSPDRTSEAFFGQGTRLTVV.

The rearrangement joins TRBV6-1 to TRBJ2-7; tentative D call: TRBD1 (6 bases). Germline lookup yields CDR1 MNHNS and CDR2 SASEGT. With 3 bases removed from V and 0 bases from J, the gap between germline ends came to 15 bases. The CDR3 spans 16 residues. The CDR3, as DNA: TGTGCCAGCAGTGACATGCGACAGGACCGCTCCTACGAGCAGTACTTC. Residues: CASSDMRQDRSYEQYF.

This clone came up once. CDR3 loop: CASSLSWSGALHF. The CDR3 DNA follows: TGTGCCAGCAGTTTATCTTGGTCGGGGGCCCTCCACTTT. The V gene is TRBV27, the J gene TRBJ1-6, with D possibly being TRBD1 (5 bases). V lost 0 bases and J lost 14, with 11 bases in between. The CDR3 length is 13 residues. Germline-derived CDR1 and CDR2 are MNHEY and SMNVEV (reference sequence).

In the case of this clone: The sample has other DNA sequences that encode this CDR3 too. This chain connects TRBV3-1 (or the pseudogene TRBV3-2) to TRBJ1-6; D is unresolved. Germline loops: CDR1 LGHDT, CDR2 YNNKEL (reference sequence). The CDR3 totals 13 residues. Trimming took off 4 bases at V and 6 bases at J, with 7 bases between the two ends. CDR3 residues: CASSPQRNSPLHF. The CDR3 region has the DNA TGTGCCAGCAGCCCCCAGCGTAATTCACCCCTCCACTTT.

The chain uses TRBV24-1 and TRBJ2-5; TRBD1 agrees at 7 bases. This CDR3 region has 13 residues. Germline CDR1 is KGHDR and CDR2 is SFDVKD. Losses at the gene ends were 0 bases for V and 7 bases for J; bases not matched to a gene: 1. CDR3: CATSDLAGGTQYF. CDR3 bases: TGTGCCACCAGTGATTTGGCAGGGGGGACCCAGTACTTC.

This chain joins TRBV7-9 and TRBJ1-4; 8 bases agree with TRBD1. CDR1 is SEHNR and CDR2 is FQNEAQ in the germline V gene (reference sequence). V was pared by 5 bases and J by 6 bases, with 11 bases of the junction left unmatched. This CDR3 region has 16 residues. The CDR3 bases are TGTGCCAGCAGCCCAGAACTCGGACAGGGTCATGAAAAACTGTTTTTT. Its translation is CASSPELGQGHEKLFF.

This chain uses TRBV18 with TRBJ2-7; a weak D match, TRBD1 (5 bases). Germline V gene sequence: CDR1 KGHSH, CDR2 LQKENI. This CDR3 comprises 14 residues. Trimming left V 6 bases short and J 6 bases short, with 18 bases between. CDR3 sequence (DNA): TGTGCCAGCTCGACAGCAGGGCGCTCATCCGAGCAGTACTTC. Translating gives CASSTAGRSSEQYF.

The chain has TRBV19 and TRBJ2-7; maybe TRBD1 (6 bases). Germline values: CDR1 LNHDA, CDR2 SQIVND (reference sequence). This CDR3 is built from 15 residues. V was clipped by 3 bases and J by 3 bases, with 15 bases between them. The chain's CDR3 is CASSILPGVRYEQYF. CDR3 coding DNA: TGTGCCAGTAGTATCCTCCCAGGGGTTCGCTACGAGCAGTACTTC.

V gene TRBV6-4 combines with J gene TRBJ2-7, with D possibly matching TRBD1 (5 bases). Germline CDR1 and CDR2: MRHNA and SNTAGT. This CDR3 contains 12 residues. V lost 6 bases and J 2 bases, leaving 8 bases between the germline ends. Here the CDR3 reads CASSGHPYEQYF. The CDR3 nucleotides read TGTGCCAGCAGCGGACACCCCTACGAGCAGTACTTC.

Comments on this clone: This sample also contains other DNA sequences that code for the same CDR3. The chain joins TRBV5-1 to TRBJ1-2, with D hard to call. Looked up from germline, CDR1 is SGHRS and CDR2 is YFSETQ. V was trimmed by 0 bases and J by 1 base, leaving 10 bases between them. The CDR3 runs to 15 residues. This CDR3 reads CASSLDGELNYGYTF. The CDR3, as DNA: TGCGCCAGCAGCTTGGATGGAGAACTTAACTATGGCTACACCTTC.

V is TRBV12-3 or TRBV12-4 and J is TRBJ1-2; the D gene is possibly TRBD1 (5 bases). The CDR3 is 13 residues long. Deletions cut 5 bases from V and 4 bases from J, with 11 bases between. The CDR3 is CASSPDSLYGYTF. The CDR3 region has the DNA TGTGCCAGCAGTCCCGACAGCCTCTATGGCTACACCTTC.

This clone was seen more than once but under ten times. The genes are TRBV6-2 or TRBV6-3 and TRBJ2-5, with D uncertain. The germline gives CDR1 MNHEY, CDR2 SVGEGT. The CDR3 is 13 residues long. V was pared by 2 bases and J by 9 bases, with 13 bases between. The CDR3 spells CASSYTWAWAQYF. In DNA form, the CDR3 reads TGTGCCAGCAGTTACACGTGGGCGTGGGCCCAGTACTTC.

This clone was observed a handful of times. The chain uses TRBV6-2 or TRBV6-3 and TRBJ2-5; the match to TRBD2 covers 11 bases. This CDR3 has 16 residues. Losses at the gene ends were 4 bases for V and 5 bases for J; bases not matched to a gene: 9. Germline lookup yields CDR1 MNHEY and CDR2 SVGEGT. The CDR3 loop reads CASSSASGGSFETQYF. The DNA for the CDR3 is TGTGCCAGCAGTTCGGCTAGCGGGGGGTCGTTCGAGACCCAGTACTTC.

The V and J genes are TRBV28 and TRBJ2-1, with D perhaps TRBD1 (6 bases). V was cut by 2 bases and J by 8 bases, with 13 bases left in between. The CDR3 is 14 residues long. CDR1 and CDR2 (germline): MDHEN, SYDVKM. CDR3 residues: CASSLLQGWDEQFF. CDR3 DNA: TGTGCCAGCAGTTTACTACAGGGATGGGATGAGCAGTTCTTC.

The chain joins TRBV10-2 to TRBJ2-1, with D perhaps matching TRBD2 (6 bases). V dropped 0 bases and J dropped 2 bases, with 8 bases sitting between them. Germline V gives CDR1 WSHSY, CDR2 SAAADI. This CDR3 has 15 residues. DNA for the CDR3: TGCGCCAGCAGTGAGTCGGGGGGACCCTACAATGAGCAGTTCTTC. It encodes CASSESGGPYNEQFF.

This clone has more than one count but fewer than ten. The CDR3 loop reads CAISVAGASYEQYF. Written as DNA, the CDR3 is TGTGCCATCAGTGTAGCGGGAGCCTCCTACGAGCAGTACTTC. This chain uses TRBV10-3 with TRBJ2-7; 9 bases are shared with TRBD2. The CDR3 totals 14 residues. Germline assignment: CDR1 ENHRY and CDR2 SYGVKD. Trimming at V came to 4 bases and at J to 0 bases, leaving 1 base not matched to a gene.

The J gene is TRBJ2-7, the V gene TRBV19, with no clear D. Trimming stripped 3 bases from V and 4 bases from J, with 10 bases between. Germline V gene data show CDR1 as LNHDA and CDR2 as SQIVND (reference sequence). CDR3 size: 13 residues. The CDR3 sequence: CASSIGFEYEQYF. The CDR3 nucleotides read TGTGCCAGTAGTATCGGTTTTGAATACGAGCAGTACTTC.

The gene calls are TRBV7-6 and TRBJ2-7, with D maybe TRBD2 (6 bases). This CDR3 has 17 residues. The germline CDR1 and CDR2 sequences are SGHVS and FNYEAQ. Trimming shortened V by 6 bases and J by 5 bases, and 26 bases separated the two germline ends. The CDR3 here is CASSRDSGPEISHEQYF. The CDR3 DNA reads as TGTGCCAGCAGTAGGGACTCCGGGCCCGAAATTTCCCACGAGCAGTACTTC.